The next 30 T cell receptor beta chains were all read from a single sample in a study of T cell changes during pregnancy in multiple sclerosis. Assay used: immunoSEQ multiplex PCR; TCRdb lists only in-frame clones, some missing. Here the sample spans 50,000 to 70,000 clones, roughly 90% being singletons. The starting material was peripheral blood, obtained in the second trimester of pregnancy. Receptors were obtained from a female donor with multiple sclerosis, enrolled in a pregnancy study.

The chain combines TRBV7-9 with TRBJ2-5; 10 bases align to TRBD2. Looked up from germline, CDR1 is SEHNR and CDR2 is FQNEAQ (reference sequence). V gave up 5 bases and J gave up 4 bases; unmatched junction bases: 4. This CDR3 contains 14 residues. CDR3 bases: TGTGCCAGCAGCCCAGTAGCGGGAGGAGAGACCCAGTACTTC. Translating it yields CASSPVAGGETQYF.

This clone appeared a single time. The gene calls are TRBV30 and TRBJ2-3; TRBD2 agrees at 7 bases. CDR3 size: 14 residues. CDR1 and CDR2 from the germline V gene are GTSNPN and SVGIG (reference sequence). V lost 8 bases, J lost 5 bases, and 13 bases stayed unmatched. The CDR3 DNA follows: TGTGCCAGGGGCCTCGGCGGGAGTGTAGATACGCAGTATTTT. Translated: CARGLGGSVDTQYF.

This chain links TRBV29-1 with TRBJ1-1; 10 positions agree with TRBD1. V shed 5 bases, J shed 1 base, and the junction held 1 base outside the gene matches. The V gene's germline CDR1 is SQVTM and CDR2 ANQGSEA. This CDR3 has 13 amino acids. CDR3 sequence: CSVRTGGNTEAFF. The CDR3 nucleotides read TGCAGCGTTCGGACAGGGGGGAACACTGAAGCTTTCTTT. Filled out from reference TRBV29-1 and TRBJ1-1, the complete variable domain reads SAVISQKPSRDICQRGTSLTIQCQVDSQVTMMFWYRQQPGQSLTLIATANQGSEATYESGFVIDKFPISRPNLTFSTLTVSNMSPEDSSIYLCSVRTGGNTEAFFGQGTRLTVV.

The gene calls are TRBV2 and TRBJ1-1; tentatively, D is TRBD1 (5 bases). The CDR3 is 13 amino acids. The V gene lost 2 bases and the J gene lost 3 bases, with 7 bases spanning the gap. CDR1 is SNHLY and CDR2 is FYNNEI in the germline V gene. The CDR3 nucleotides read TGTGCCAGCAGTGAAACCAGGGACACTGAAGCTTTCTTT. It encodes CASSETRDTEAFF.

The chain links TRBV6-5 to TRBJ2-5, with 7 bases matching TRBD2. Germline V gene lookup returns CDR1 MNHEY and CDR2 SVGAGI. J lost 4 bases, V lost 3 bases, and 5 bases had no gene match. CDR3 length equals 14 residues. The CDR3 sequence: CASSYSGGRETQYF. CDR3 bases: TGTGCCAGCAGTTATTCGGGCGGGAGAGAGACCCAGTACTTC.

The chain combines TRBV10-3 with TRBJ2-3, with 7 bases identical to TRBD1. The CDR3 runs 14 residues. Trimming removed 6 bases from V and 2 bases from J; junction bases left unmatched: 5. CDR1 is ENHRY, CDR2 SYGVKD, per germline. Written as DNA, the CDR3 is TGTGCCATCAGACCAGGGGGTTACACAGATACGCAGTATTTT. Translating it yields CAIRPGGYTDTQYF.

This clone came up once. The genes are TRBV7-9 and TRBJ2-5; TRBD1 matches 9 bases. Per germline, CDR1 SEHNR and CDR2 FQNEAQ (reference sequence). The junction had 8 bases not matched to a gene; V was cut back by 5 bases and J by 4 bases. The CDR3 contains 15 residues. The CDR3 DNA reads TGTGCCAGCAGCCGAAAACAGGGGGCTTTAGAGACCCAGTACTTC. Encoded protein: CASSRKQGALETQYF. The variable domain in full, with the rest retrieved from reference TRBV7-9 and TRBJ2-5, is DTGVSQNPRHKITKRGQNVTFRCDPISEHNRLYWYRQTLGQGPEFLTYFQNEAQLEKSRLLSDRFSAERPKGSFSTLEIQRTEQGDSAMYLCASSRKQGALETQYFGPGTRLLVL.

The chain joins TRBV5-6 to TRBJ1-5; TRBD1 is a possible D gene (5 bases). The V end lost 1 base, the J end lost 2 bases, and 13 bases lay between the germline ends. From germline, CDR1 is SGHDT and CDR2 YYEEEE. The length of the CDR3 is 16 residues. Here the CDR3 reads CASSLKTGYGNQPQHF. Written as DNA, the CDR3 is TGTGCCAGCAGCTTGAAAACAGGCTATGGCAATCAGCCCCAGCATTTT. Supplemented by reference TRBV5-6 and TRBJ1-5, the full variable domain reads DAGVTQSPTHLIKTRGQQVTLRCSPKSGHDTVSWYQQALGQGPQFIFQYYEEEERQRGNFPDRFSGHQFPNYSSELNVNALLLGDSALYLCASSLKTGYGNQPQHFGDGTRLSIL.

The J gene is TRBJ1-5, the V gene TRBV6-5, with 10 bases lining up with TRBD1. The CDR3 has 15 residues. Trimming at V came to 2 bases and at J to 5 bases, leaving 3 bases not matched to a gene. CDR1 and CDR2 (germline): MNHEY, SVGAGI. CDR3 amino acids: CASSYQTGGDQPQHF. The DNA for the CDR3 is TGTGCCAGCAGTTACCAGACAGGGGGCGATCAGCCCCAGCATTTT.

The V gene is TRBV6-5, the J gene TRBJ2-7; weak D call: TRBD2 (6 bases). Looked up from germline, CDR1 is MNHEY and CDR2 is SVGAGI. This CDR3 has 15 amino acids. Deletions cut 2 bases from V and 0 bases from J, with 11 bases between. The CDR3 is CASSYVGGSSYEQYF. CDR3 coding DNA: TGTGCCAGCAGTTACGTGGGGGGAAGCTCCTACGAGCAGTACTTC.

The CDR3 spells CASSPRGVGSNQPQHF. The DNA for the CDR3 is TGTGCCAGCAGCCCCAGGGGGGTCGGGAGCAATCAGCCCCAGCATTTT. The chain combines TRBV27 with TRBJ1-5; 7 bases align to TRBD1. The CDR3 extends over 16 amino acids. Germline values: CDR1 MNHEY, CDR2 SMNVEV (reference sequence). V was clipped by 6 bases and J by 1 base; unmatched bases: 9.

The rearrangement joins TRBV2 to TRBJ2-7, with D hard to call. The V and J ends lost 3 bases and 5 bases respectively, with 8 bases between them. CDR1 and CDR2 from the germline V gene are SNHLY and FYNNEI. The CDR3 covers 12 residues. The CDR3 DNA follows: TGTGCCAGCAGTGAGAGTAGCCACGAGCAGTACTTC. This translates into CASSESSHEQYF.

The CDR3 coding sequence is TGTGCCAGCAGTTCGGGACTAGCGGGAATCGATGAGCAGTTCTTC. Its translation is CASSSGLAGIDEQFF. This chain connects TRBV6-5 to TRBJ2-1; TRBD2 matches 13 bases. The CDR3 has 15 residues. J lost 8 bases, V lost 4 bases, and 5 bases had no gene match. Per germline, CDR1 MNHEY and CDR2 SVGAGI.

This clone was seen only once. Lacking the conserved final phenylalanine or tryptophan, this CDR3 likely reflects a read error. The DNA is omitted, as the CDR3 cannot be located on it reliably, and the CDR3 follows TCRdb's listing. The rearrangement joins TRBV11-2 to TRBJ2-3; the listed D gene, TRBD2, was not tested against the DNA. Germline CDR1 and CDR2: SGHAT and FQNNGV. The CDR3 is 15 amino acids long, termini counted. The CDR3 loop reads CASRSIAGGPGFTQL.

The rearrangement uses TRBV25-1 and TRBJ2-1, with D possibly matching TRBD2 (6 bases). The length of the CDR3 is 16 residues. CDR1 and CDR2 (germline): MGHDK, SYGVNS. V was shortened by 2 bases and J by 9 bases, with 20 bases between the two germline ends. As DNA, the CDR3 is TGTGCCAGCAGTGAAATTGGGTCGGGAGACTTCGGTGAGCAGTTCTTC. Protein product: CASSEIGSGDFGEQFF.

The V and J genes are TRBV28 and TRBJ2-5; D unclear. Germline values: CDR1 MDHEN, CDR2 SYDVKM. Trimming stripped 5 bases from V and 5 bases from J, with 9 bases between. The CDR3 sequence is 12 residues long. CDR3 in DNA: TGTGCCAGCAGTCCGCCCAGGGAGACCCAGTACTTC. The encoded protein is CASSPPRETQYF.

This clone was counted once. The gene calls are TRBV19 and TRBJ1-1; D is uncertain. Deletions cut 5 bases from V and 3 bases from J, with 13 bases between. Per the germline V gene, CDR1 is LNHDA and CDR2 is SQIVND (reference sequence). The CDR3 is 14 residues long. This chain's CDR3 is CASSPGGEDTEAFF. CDR3 DNA: TGTGCCAGTAGTCCGGGCGGGGAGGACACTGAAGCTTTCTTT. The full variable domain, completed using reference TRBV19 and TRBJ1-1, is DGGITQSPKYLFRKEGQNVTLSCEQNLNHDAMYWYRQDPGQGLRLIYYSQIVNDFQKGDIAEGYSVSREKKESFPLTVTSAQKNPTAFYLCASSPGGEDTEAFFGQGTRLTVV.

The CDR3 nucleotides are TGCAGCGTTGGAAGAGGGGGAATGTCTATAGACTATGGCTACACCTTC. Encoded protein: CSVGRGGMSIDYGYTF. This sequence joins TRBV29-1 and TRBJ1-2; tentative D call: TRBD1 (6 bases). Germline V gene lookup returns CDR1 SQVTM and CDR2 ANQGSEA. V was pared by 4 bases and J by 3 bases, with 21 bases between. CDR3 length equals 16 residues.

This chain connects TRBV21-1 to TRBJ1-1; the table's D gene call, TRBD1, was not cross checked with the DNA. TRBV21-1 is recorded as a pseudogene. This CDR3 has 15 amino acids. This chain's CDR3 is CASSSPTDMNTEAFF. CDR3 bases: TGTGCCAGCAGCTCCCCTACAGATATGAACACTGAAGCTTTCTTT.

This chain links TRBV2 with TRBJ2-1, with D tentatively TRBD2 (6 bases). With 6 bases removed from V and 3 bases from J, the gap between germline ends came to 9 bases. CDR1 and CDR2 from the germline V gene are SNHLY and FYNNEI. The CDR3 runs 13 residues. CDR3 region: CASSGSNYNEQFF. The DNA of the CDR3 is TGTGCCAGCAGCGGGAGTAACTACAATGAGCAGTTCTTC. The full variable domain, its missing parts supplied by reference TRBV2 and TRBJ2-1, is EPEVTQTPSHQVTQMGQEVILRCVPISNHLYFYWYRQILGQKVEFLVSFYNNEISEKSEIFDDQFSVERPDGSNFTLKIRSTKLEDSAMYFCASSGSNYNEQFFGPGTRLTVL.

The chain joins TRBV5-1 to TRBJ2-7, with D unclear. Germline assignment: CDR1 SGHRS and CDR2 YFSETQ. This CDR3 region has 15 residues. V was clipped by 4 bases and J by 0 bases, with 14 bases between them. The DNA of the CDR3 is TGCGCCAGCAGCAATACAGTTCAGAGCTCCTACGAGCAGTACTTC. It yields the protein CASSNTVQSSYEQYF. Looking up the rest from reference TRBV5-1 and TRBJ2-7 gives the full variable domain: KAGVTQTPRYLIKTRGQQVTLSCSPISGHRSVSWYQQTPGQGLQFLFEYFSETQRNKGNFPGRFSGRQFSNSRSEMNVSTLELGDSALYLCASSNTVQSSYEQYFGPGTRLTVT.

The chain has TRBV19 and TRBJ2-2; 12 bases are a match to TRBD1. J was trimmed by 7 bases and V by 8 bases; bases with no gene match: 11. The CDR3 runs 16 residues. Germline assignment: CDR1 LNHDA and CDR2 SQIVND (reference sequence). The CDR3 DNA reads TGTGCCAGTCGGACTGGGGGACAGGGGGCGGGCGGGGAGCTGTTTTTT. Its protein is CASRTGGQGAGGELFF.

The V call is TRBV5-5, the J call TRBJ2-7; TRBD2 matches at 12 bases. Germline V gene lookup returns CDR1 SGHKS and CDR2 YYEKEE (reference sequence). This CDR3 has 16 amino acids. Unmatched junction bases numbered 7, after V lost 4 bases and J lost 2 bases. CDR3 sequence reads: CASSLRTSGVPYEQYF. Written as DNA, the CDR3 is TGTGCCAGCAGCCTGAGGACTAGCGGGGTTCCCTACGAGCAGTACTTC.

The chain carries TRBV28 and TRBJ2-3, with a possible D match to TRBD2 (6 bases). V gave up 3 bases and J gave up 2 bases, with 12 bases separating them. Germline CDR1 is MDHEN and CDR2 is SYDVKM. CDR3 length: 15 amino acids. CDR3 loop: CASSLGTRATDTQYF. DNA for the CDR3: TGTGCCAGCAGTTTGGGGACTCGGGCCACAGATACGCAGTATTTT.

This clone was seen just once. The V call is TRBV9, the J call TRBJ2-7, with a tentative D call TRBD2 (6 bases). The CDR3 covers 16 residues. Trimming pared 0 bases from V and 2 bases from J, leaving 15 bases between. Germline assignment: CDR1 SGDLS and CDR2 YYNGEE. CDR3: CASSVGPPGLPYEQYF. The CDR3 nucleotides are TGTGCCAGCAGCGTAGGACCCCCGGGACTTCCCTACGAGCAGTACTTC.

The rearrangement uses TRBV9 and TRBJ1-2; D is unresolved. This CDR3 region has 16 residues. V shed 4 bases and J shed 0 bases, with 16 bases lying between them. Germline V gives CDR1 SGDLS, CDR2 YYNGEE. The CDR3: CASSPRIVIANYGYTF. The CDR3 DNA is TGTGCCAGCAGCCCTAGAATAGTAATCGCTAACTATGGCTACACCTTC.

This chain connects TRBV18 to TRBJ1-1; 7 positions match TRBD1. Trimming at V came to 1 base and at J to 0 bases, leaving 2 bases not matched to a gene. The germline V gene has CDR1 KGHSH and CDR2 LQKENI. There are 15 residues in the CDR3. The chain's CDR3 is CASSPQGQLNTEAFF. CDR3 in DNA: TGTGCCAGCTCACCACAGGGACAGTTGAACACTGAAGCTTTCTTT.

The genes are TRBV29-1 and TRBJ2-7, with TRBD2 identical over 14 bases. CDR1 and CDR2 from the germline V gene are SQVTM and ANQGSEA. Trimming removed 5 bases from V and 1 base from J; junction bases left unmatched: 7. The CDR3 is made up of 16 amino acids. In nucleotides, the CDR3 is TGCAGCGTTCTCGGACTAGCGGGAGGTCGATCCTACGAGCAGTACTTC. Protein product: CSVLGLAGGRSYEQYF.

The chain links TRBV7-9 to TRBJ1-1, with 10 bases identical to TRBD1. The V and J ends lost 5 bases and 4 bases, in that order; junction bases with no gene match: 7. CDR3 length: 15 residues. Germline assignment: CDR1 SEHNR and CDR2 FQNEAQ (reference sequence). In DNA form, the CDR3 reads TGTGCCAGCAGCACGACAGGGGGCGAGGGCACTGAAGCTTTCTTT. Translation: CASSTTGGEGTEAFF.

The genes are TRBV9 and TRBJ1-1, with TRBD1 matching 9 bases. This CDR3 comprises 14 residues. Trimming cost V 0 bases and J 4 bases; bases outside gene matches: 1. Germline values: CDR1 SGDLS, CDR2 YYNGEE. The CDR3 loop reads CASSVGDRATEAFF. The CDR3 nucleotides read TGTGCCAGCAGCGTAGGGGACAGGGCCACTGAAGCTTTCTTT. Combining the CDR3 with reference TRBV9 and TRBJ1-1 gives the whole variable domain DSGVTQTPKHLITATGQRVTLRCSPRSGDLSVYWYQQSLDQGLQFLIQYYNGEERAKGNILERFSAQQFPDLHSELNLSSLELGDSALYFCASSVGDRATEAFFGQGTRLTVV.